This entry describes one T cell receptor beta chain. Its antigen remains unknown. Amplification used 60 Vbeta primers and 13 Jbeta primers. This table comes from immunoSEQ multiplex PCR, and its TCRdb copy is limited to in-frame clones, with some not included. The sample yields roughly 150,000 clones, roughly 80% seen once. The sample belongs to a study of cytomegalovirus exposure and HLA in healthy donors. This CDR3 is built from 17 residues. Germline V gene sequence: CDR1 SGHDN, CDR2 FVKESK. Trimming removed 4 bases from V and 1 base from J; junction bases left unmatched: 12. General study results and limits: Cytomegalovirus status was reportedly diagnosed by the classifier with high sensitivity and specificity.

Material: PBMCs. The chain combines TRBV14 with TRBJ1-2; 7 positions match TRBD1. The sequence came from a woman aged 35 to 49 in good health and CMV-seronegative. This CDR3 is CASSLRPGQQFNYGYTF. The CDR3 DNA follows: TGTGCCAGCAGCCTACGTCCGGGACAGCAATTTAACTATGGCTACACCTTC.